The 28 T cell receptor beta chains listed next were all sequenced from one sample in a study of CD8 T cells in ankylosing spondylitis (dated by TCRdb to about 2017). The investigation overall reported the following: Blood from ankylosing spondylitis patients appeared to be characterized by a TCR beta motif composed of about eight highly homologous amino acid variants.

Receptor amplification or capture employed 5' RACE. TCRdb shows the sequencer as Illumina HiSeq 2500. TCRdb applied fastp at Q25 and MiXCR to the public reads, then kept only in-frame beta chains. Each entry merges the rows of one CDR3 protein and shows their most common DNA and genes. Here the sample has some 100,000 distinct CDR3 sequences; roughly 9% occur a single time. Under 35% of the sample is held by the ten biggest clonotypes. These receptors lack a known antigen. The sample was blood, either unsorted or a sorted T cell fraction (not recorded which). These receptor sequences come from a male donor with ankylosing spondylitis.

By proportion, this clonotype is medium-sized (0.01 to 0.1%). V usage is TRBV7-9 and J usage is TRBJ2-4; the D is unclear. There are 12 residues in the CDR3. V lost 6 bases, J lost 8 bases, and 11 bases lay in between. Germline V CDR1 and CDR2: SEHNR, FQNEAQ (reference sequence). The CDR3 DNA reads TGTGCCAGCAGTAAGGGTGTATACATTCAGTACTTC. This translates into CASSKGVYIQYF.

This clonotype was detected only a few times. The CDR3 loop reads CASSPVAGGLWEQYF. The CDR3 region has the DNA TGTGCCAGCAGCCCGGTGGCGGGAGGGCTGTGGGAGCAGTACTTC. V usage is TRBV7-2 and J usage is TRBJ2-7; 9 bases match TRBD2. The CDR3 has 15 residues. The J segment lost 7 bases and the V segment lost 5 bases, leaving 12 bases of the junction unmatched. Germline CDR1 reads SGHTA; CDR2 reads FQGNSA.

In its sample, this clonotype was seen many times. The chain employs TRBV4-1 and TRBJ2-1; a weak D match, TRBD2 (6 bases). The germline V and J ends were trimmed by 4 bases and 0 bases, with 22 bases remaining between them. From germline, CDR1 is MGHRA and CDR2 YSYEKL. The CDR3 consists of 19 residues. CDR3 sequence reads: CASSPLGPSVQSSYNEQFF. The CDR3 coding sequence is TGCGCCAGCAGCCCCTTGGGGCCTAGCGTTCAGAGCTCCTACAATGAGCAGTTCTTC.

The J gene is TRBJ1-2, the V gene TRBV2; D call uncertain. Germline V CDR1 and CDR2: SNHLY, FYNNEI. CDR3 size: 13 residues. With 1 base removed from V and 4 bases from J, the gap between germline ends came to 7 bases. The CDR3 nucleotides read TGTGCCAGCAGTGAAGACGGACCCTATGGCTACACCTTC. It is translated as CASSEDGPYGYTF.

The chain joins TRBV12-3 or TRBV12-4 to TRBJ2-1; the match to TRBD2 covers 7 bases. The CDR3 contains 15 residues. Trimming at V came to 6 bases and at J to 7 bases, leaving 12 bases not matched to a gene. The CDR3 protein is CASSHYRGESNEQFF. DNA of the CDR3: TGTGCCAGCAGCCACTATCGGGGGGAGTCTAATGAGCAGTTCTTC.

The chain employs TRBV3-1 and TRBJ1-5, with TRBD1 identical over 8 bases. Germline V gene lookup returns CDR1 LGHDT and CDR2 YNNKEL (reference sequence). V was pared by 1 base and J by 7 bases, with 6 bases of the junction left unmatched. The CDR3 is 15 amino acids. This CDR3 reads CASSQGTGWEQPQHF. Here the CDR3 DNA reads TGTGCCAGCAGCCAAGGGACAGGGTGGGAACAGCCCCAGCATTTT.

This clonotype was counted many times. This chain links TRBV27 with TRBJ2-7; 7 nucleotides align to TRBD1. CDR1 and CDR2 from the germline V gene are MNHEY and SMNVEV (reference sequence). CDR3 size: 14 residues. Trimming cost V 1 base and J 0 bases; bases outside gene matches: 0. The CDR3 bases are TGTGCCAGCAGTTTATACAGGGGCTCCTACGAGCAGTACGTC. Its protein is CASSLYRGSYEQYV.

This clonotype was seen many times. V is TRBV3-1 and J is TRBJ2-1, with 9 bases fitting TRBD2. Trimming removed 5 bases from V and 4 bases from J; junction bases left unmatched: 9. CDR1 and CDR2 (germline): LGHDT, YNNKEL (reference sequence). The CDR3 is 16 amino acids. The CDR3 is CASSYLAGENYNEQFF. As DNA, the CDR3 is TGTGCCAGCAGCTATTTAGCGGGAGAAAATTACAATGAGCAGTTCTTC.

This chain links TRBV19 with TRBJ1-1, with TRBD1 matching 9 bases. The V and J ends lost 7 bases and 4 bases, in that order; junction bases with no gene match: 7. In germline, CDR1 is LNHDA, CDR2 SQIVND (reference sequence). The CDR3 runs 14 residues. CDR3 amino acids: CASILQGAGTEAFF. CDR3 nucleotides: TGTGCCAGTATCCTACAGGGGGCGGGCACTGAAGCTTTCTTT. Full variable domain (outside the CDR3, taken from reference TRBV19 and TRBJ1-1): DGGITQSPKYLFRKEGQNVTLSCEQNLNHDAMYWYRQDPGQGLRLIYYSQIVNDFQKGDIAEGYSVSREKKESFPLTVTSAQKNPTAFYLCASILQGAGTEAFFGQGTRLTVV.

This clonotype was counted ten times or more. V and J are TRBV7-8 and TRBJ2-1; tentatively, D is TRBD2 (7 bases). The CDR3 runs to 14 residues. V was trimmed by 0 bases and J by 8 bases, leaving 11 bases between them. Per the germline V gene, CDR1 is SGHVS and CDR2 is FQNEAQ. CDR3 bases: TGTGCCAGCAGCTTAGCGGGAGGGGGGTATGAGCAGTTCTTC. This translates into CASSLAGGGYEQFF.

In the case of this clonotype: With a much larger clone just one base away, this may be a read error. J is TRBJ2-1 and V is TRBV5-1, with TRBD2 identical over 8 bases. The CDR3 runs to 16 residues. The V gene's germline CDR1 is SGHRS and CDR2 YFSETQ. CDR3 sequence (DNA): TGCACCAGCAGCTTCGAGGGTAGCGGGATCGGCAATGAGCAGTTCTTC. Amino acids: CTSSFEGSGIGNEQFF.

The V gene is TRBV7-9, the J gene TRBJ2-7; D is perhaps TRBD1 or TRBD2 (5 bases each). CDR3 size: 15 residues. Trimming stripped 4 bases from V and 2 bases from J, with 15 bases between. Germline-derived CDR1 and CDR2 are SEHNR and FQNEAQ (reference sequence). The DNA of the CDR3 is TGTGCCAGCAGCTCCGCGACAGAGGGTCCCTACGAGCAGTACGTC. Translated: CASSSATEGPYEQYV.

This chain connects TRBV24-1 to TRBJ2-3, with D perhaps TRBD1 (6 bases). The CDR3 is made up of 14 amino acids. Germline CDR1 and CDR2: KGHDR and SFDVKD. V was pared by 3 bases and J by 3 bases, with 9 bases between. In DNA, the CDR3 is TGTGCCACCAGTGATATTCAGGGGACAGATACGCAGTATTTT. Amino acids: CATSDIQGTDTQYF.

This clonotype was seen ten or more times. V is TRBV7-8 and J is TRBJ1-1; D gene uncertain. V was pared by 1 base and J by 2 bases, with 8 bases between. This CDR3 has 14 amino acids. The germline gives CDR1 SGHVS, CDR2 FQNEAQ. The CDR3, as DNA: TGTGCCAGCAGCTTAGTAGTGTACAACACTGAAGCTTTCTTT. Its translation is CASSLVVYNTEAFF. The full variable domain, its missing parts supplied by reference TRBV7-8 and TRBJ1-1, is GAGVSQSPRYKVAKRGQDVALRCDPISGHVSLFWYQQALGQGPEFLTYFQNEAQLDKSGLPSDRFFAERPEGSVSTLKIQRTQQEDSAVYLCASSLVVYNTEAFFGQGTRLTVV.

This chain uses TRBV4-2 with TRBJ2-1; perhaps TRBD2 as D (5 bases). Germline V CDR1 and CDR2: LGHNA, YNFKEQ. The CDR3 spans 14 residues. V gave up 4 bases and J gave up 4 bases, with 11 bases separating them. CDR3 region: CASSRLEDYNEQFF. Here the CDR3 DNA reads TGTGCCAGCAGCCGCCTGGAGGATTACAATGAGCAGTTCTTC.

The chain couples TRBV18 to TRBJ2-7; 7 nucleotides agree with TRBD2. Germline loops: CDR1 KGHSH, CDR2 LQKENI. V shed 5 bases and J 2 bases; nucleotides not matched to a gene: 12. The CDR3 covers 16 residues. CDR3 nucleotide sequence: TGTGCCAGCTCAACAACCACACTAGCGAAACCCTACGAGCAGTACTTC. Translated, it gives CASSTTTLAKPYEQYF.

This sequence joins TRBV29-1 and TRBJ2-5; 8 bases line up with TRBD2. Germline V gene data show CDR1 as SQVTM and CDR2 as ANQGSEA. The CDR3 is 14 amino acids. After removal of 2 bases from V and 5 bases from J, the junction contained 7 bases not matched to a gene. CDR3 amino acids: CSVEPGRADETQYF. Written as DNA, the CDR3 is TGCAGCGTTGAACCCGGGAGGGCCGACGAGACCCAGTACTTC.

This clonotype was counted between two and nine times. The chain has TRBV4-2 and TRBJ1-1; the D is unclear. The CDR3 has 13 residues. The germline V and J ends were trimmed by 7 bases and 5 bases, with 14 bases remaining between them. Germline V gene lookup returns CDR1 LGHNA and CDR2 YNFKEQ. The CDR3 protein is CASTGSGKTEAFF. DNA of the CDR3: TGTGCCAGCACCGGATCCGGGAAGACTGAAGCTTTCTTT.

In its sample, this clonotype was seen many times. This chain links TRBV13 with TRBJ1-1; D uncertain. Germline CDR1 is PRHDT and CDR2 is FYEKMQ (reference sequence). CDR3 size: 15 residues. Trimming pared 1 base from V and 1 base from J, leaving 10 bases between. CDR3 sequence (DNA): TGTGCCAGCAGCTTAGCCCCCGGCGCGAACACTGAAGCTTTCTTT. Protein product: CASSLAPGANTEAFF.

This clonotype was counted a few times. The gene calls are TRBV20-1 and TRBJ2-7; 8 bases map to TRBD1. This CDR3 has 13 residues. J gave up 2 bases and V 3 bases, and 3 bases lay outside the gene matches. CDR1 and CDR2 (germline): DFQATT, SNEGSKA (reference sequence). The CDR3 nucleotides read TGCAGTGCTAGGACAGGGGACCCCTACGAGCAGTACGTC. Protein product: CSARTGDPYEQYV.

This clonotype was counted a few times. This sequence joins TRBV12-3 or TRBV12-4 and TRBJ2-3; D ambiguous. This CDR3 has 13 residues. Deletions cut 8 bases from V and 2 bases from J, with 11 bases between. The CDR3 bases are TGTGCCAGCGGTCTAGTTAACACAGATACGCAGTATTTT. It specifies CASGLVNTDTQYF.

The rearrangement joins TRBV6-6 to TRBJ1-2; D possibly corresponds to TRBD1 (5 bases). The CDR3 totals 12 residues. Per germline, CDR1 MNHNY and CDR2 SVGAGI (reference sequence). Trimming pared 7 bases from V and 14 bases from J, leaving 20 bases between. Written as DNA, the CDR3 is TGTGCCAGCACGGGGCAGGGCGAACGGGGGACCTTC. Protein: CASTGQGERGTF.

At least ten counts were recorded for this clonotype. The chain joins TRBV7-9 to TRBJ1-2, with D uncertain. This CDR3 is 13 amino acids long. Germline V gives CDR1 SEHNR, CDR2 FQNEAQ (reference sequence). Trimming took 2 bases from V and 5 from J, leaving 9 bases between them. CDR3: CASSLIKGYGYTF. The CDR3 nucleotides are TGTGCCAGCAGCTTAATAAAGGGATATGGCTACACCTTC.

In this sample, this clonotype turned up a few times. V and J are TRBV13 and TRBJ1-1, with D unclear. The germline V gene has CDR1 PRHDT and CDR2 FYEKMQ (reference sequence). The CDR3 is 13 residues long. Trimming left V 5 bases short and J 0 bases short, with 7 bases between. CDR3 loop: CASSRRVNTEAFF. The DNA of the CDR3 is TGTGCCAGCAGCCGAAGAGTGAACACTGAAGCTTTCTTT.

The J gene is TRBJ1-2, the V gene TRBV7-9, with 9 bases matching TRBD1. J was trimmed by 2 bases and V by 4 bases; bases with no gene match: 2. The germline CDR1 and CDR2 sequences are SEHNR and FQNEAQ (reference sequence). This CDR3 is built from 14 residues. CDR3 sequence: CASSSGTGNYGYTF. In nucleotides, the CDR3 is TGTGCCAGCAGCTCAGGGACAGGGAACTATGGCTACACCTTC. Full variable domain (outside the CDR3, taken from reference TRBV7-9 and TRBJ1-2): DTGVSQNPRHKITKRGQNVTFRCDPISEHNRLYWYRQTLGQGPEFLTYFQNEAQLEKSRLLSDRFSAERPKGSFSTLEIQRTEQGDSAMYLCASSSGTGNYGYTFGSGTRLTVV.

This clonotype was recorded many times. CDR3 in amino acids: CARGQGGRALTYEQYV. As DNA, the CDR3 is TGTGCCAGAGGACAGGGGGGGCGGGCATTAACCTACGAGCAGTACGTC. V is TRBV27 and J is TRBJ2-7, with TRBD1 matching 10 bases. J gave up 2 bases and V 9 bases, and 13 bases lay outside the gene matches. Looked up from germline, CDR1 is MNHEY and CDR2 is SMNVEV (reference sequence). The CDR3 runs to 16 residues.

This clonotype was counted a few times. The chain recombines TRBV27 with TRBJ2-7; perhaps TRBD1 as D (6 bases). The CDR3 is 14 residues long. The germline gives CDR1 MNHEY, CDR2 SMNVEV (reference sequence). V dropped 3 bases and J dropped 0 bases, with 9 bases sitting between them. As DNA, the CDR3 is TGTGCCAGCAGTTTGTACAGGGACTCCTACGAGCAGTACTTC. Translating it yields CASSLYRDSYEQYF.

This clonotype was recorded a few times. J is TRBJ1-5 and V is TRBV20-1; the D is unclear. Germline CDR1 DFQATT, CDR2 SNEGSKA (reference sequence). The germline V and J ends were trimmed by 0 bases and 7 bases, with 19 bases remaining between them. This CDR3 region has 16 residues. In DNA form, the CDR3 reads TGCAGTGCTAGAGATTATCCGTGGGAGCGGGAGCAGCCCCAGCATTTT. Translating gives CSARDYPWEREQPQHF.